The clone carrying this T cell receptor (beta chain) appeared a single time. Its antigen is not identified. The source of the sample is a study of CD8 T cells in ankylosing spondylitis. General study findings and limits: Within matched ankylosing spondylitis synovial fluid, disease-linked clones were reportedly significantly enriched. In peripheral blood, disease-linked CD8+ clones occurred at relatively low frequencies. About 8 highly homologous variants made up a TCR beta motif, and this motif appeared characteristic of ankylosing spondylitis blood. Several of the motif variants were reported before in synovial fluid and blood from reactive arthritis.

Unmatched junction bases numbered 8, after V lost 6 bases and J lost 5 bases. This CDR3 comprises 16 residues. Looked up from germline, CDR1 is SGHTA and CDR2 is FQGNSA. Making the TCR beta libraries involved quantitative 5'-RACE with molecular barcodes. TCRdb processed the 5' RACE reads anew with MiXCR; each CDR3 protein has one entry. The data contain 350,000 to 550,000 distinct CDR3 sequences, roughly 26% of them seen just once; the ten biggest clones take up 0.89%. The sequenced sample was blood, either unsorted or a sorted T cell fraction (not recorded which). This chain uses TRBV7-2 with TRBJ2-5; 14 bases are shared with TRBD2. The TCR was taken from a male donor with ankylosing spondylitis. The CDR3 reads CASSKTSGRAWETQYF. The CDR3 bases are TGTGCCAGCAGTAAGACTAGCGGGAGGGCCTGGGAGACCCAGTACTTC.